This T cell receptor beta chain was profiled in a study of CD8+CD57+ T cells in acquired aplastic anemia. Looking at the study overall: DNA recovered from sorted CD4+ and CD8+ cells had a mean of about 3 ug.

CDR3 size: 16 residues. CDR1 SQVTM and CDR2 ANQGSEA come from the germline V gene. V dropped 4 bases and J dropped 2; count of bases not matched to a gene: 11. Genomic DNA, the template, was used for profiling of the TCR beta VDJ and CDR3. Via MiXCR, TCRdb re-called the reads, giving one row per CDR3 protein. Seen here are around 180,000 distinct CDR3 sequences, 64% observed once, and the top ten hold around 42%. This sequence joins TRBV29-1 and TRBJ2-3; TRBD2 matches 8 bases. Specimen: sorted CD4+, CD8+, or CD8+CD57+ T cells (not recorded which) from PBMCs. This TCR was sampled from a human donor with severe aplastic anemia or a healthy control (not recorded which). The CDR3 spells CSVGRWSGGLTDTQYF. The DNA of the CDR3 is TGCAGCGTTGGCCGTTGGTCGGGGGGGCTCACAGATACGCAGTATTTT.